This T cell receptor (beta chain) was recorded in a study of siplizumab effects on memory and regulatory T cells. Here immunoSEQ multiplex PCR was the method, and the copy in TCRdb shows in-frame clones only, minus some. Of over 65,000 clones in the sample, 93% were seen once. The CDR3 contains 14 residues. V lost 5 bases to trimming and J lost 3 bases; unmatched junction nucleotides: 2. Germline V gene data show CDR1 as SEHNR and CDR2 as FQNEAQ (reference sequence). Sequenced sample: CD8+ T cells sorted from blood. The chain is built from TRBV7-9 and TRBJ2-1, with 9 bases identical to TRBD2. The clonotype was recovered from a human donor in good health. CDR3 in DNA: TGTGCCAGCAGCCAAGCGGGGGGCTACAATGAGCAGTTCTTC. Its protein product is CASSQAGGYNEQFF.